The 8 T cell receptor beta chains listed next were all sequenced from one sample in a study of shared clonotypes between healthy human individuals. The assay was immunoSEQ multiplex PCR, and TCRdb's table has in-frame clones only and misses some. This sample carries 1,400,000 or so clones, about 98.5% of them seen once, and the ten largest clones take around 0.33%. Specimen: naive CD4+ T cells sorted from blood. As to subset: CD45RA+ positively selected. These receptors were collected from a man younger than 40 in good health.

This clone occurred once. DNA for the CDR3: TGCGCCAGCAGCTTACGACCGGGTCCTACGGAGACCCAGTACTTC. Translated: CASSLRPGPTETQYF. The chain couples TRBV23-1 to TRBJ2-5; D gene ambiguous. TRBV23-1 is an open reading frame, and its role is uncertain. Trimming removed 6 bases at V and 5 bases at J, with 19 bases between. The length of the CDR3 is 15 residues.

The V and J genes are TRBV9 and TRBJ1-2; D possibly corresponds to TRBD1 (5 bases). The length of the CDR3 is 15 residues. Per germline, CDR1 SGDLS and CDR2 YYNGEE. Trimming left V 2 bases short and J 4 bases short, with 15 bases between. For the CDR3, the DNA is TGTGCCAGCAGCGTTTTGGGGCAGAACAGCTATGGCTACACCTTC. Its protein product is CASSVLGQNSYGYTF.

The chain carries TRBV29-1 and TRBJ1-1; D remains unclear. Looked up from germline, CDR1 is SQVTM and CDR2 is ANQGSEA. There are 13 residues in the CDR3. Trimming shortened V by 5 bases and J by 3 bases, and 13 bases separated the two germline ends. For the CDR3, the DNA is TGCAGCGTTCTGACACGGAGGTACACTGAAGCTTTCTTT. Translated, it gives CSVLTRRYTEAFF.

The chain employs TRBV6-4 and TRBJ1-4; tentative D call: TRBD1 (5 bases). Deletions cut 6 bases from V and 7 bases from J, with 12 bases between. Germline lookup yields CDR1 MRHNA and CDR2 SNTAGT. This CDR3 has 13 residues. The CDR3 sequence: CASRRGQGEKLFF. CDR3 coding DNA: TGTGCCAGCAGAAGGGGTCAAGGTGAAAAACTGTTTTTT.

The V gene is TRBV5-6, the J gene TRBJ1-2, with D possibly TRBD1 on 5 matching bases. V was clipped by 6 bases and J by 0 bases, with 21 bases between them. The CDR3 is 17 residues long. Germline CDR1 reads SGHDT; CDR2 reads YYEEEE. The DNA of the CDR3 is TGTGCCAGCACCCCCGCCCCGGGACGGGTAGCTAACTATGGCTACACCTTC. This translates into CASTPAPGRVANYGYTF.

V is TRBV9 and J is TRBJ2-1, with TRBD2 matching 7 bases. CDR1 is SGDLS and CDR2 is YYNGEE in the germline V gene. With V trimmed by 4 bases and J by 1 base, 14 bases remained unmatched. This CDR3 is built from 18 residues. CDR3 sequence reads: CASSKDGRSGGSYNEQFF. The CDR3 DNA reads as TGTGCCAGCAGCAAGGATGGGAGGTCGGGAGGTTCCTACAATGAGCAGTTCTTC.

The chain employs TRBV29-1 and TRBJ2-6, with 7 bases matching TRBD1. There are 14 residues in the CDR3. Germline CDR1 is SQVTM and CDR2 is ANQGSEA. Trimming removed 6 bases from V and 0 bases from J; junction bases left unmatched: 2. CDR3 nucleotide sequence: TGCAGCGTGACAGGGCACTCTGGGGCCAACGTCCTGACTTTC. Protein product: CSVTGHSGANVLTF.

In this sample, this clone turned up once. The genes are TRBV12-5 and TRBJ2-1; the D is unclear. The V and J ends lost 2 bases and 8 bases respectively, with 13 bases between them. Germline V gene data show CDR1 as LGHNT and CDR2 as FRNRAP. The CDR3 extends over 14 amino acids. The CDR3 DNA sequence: TGTGCTAGTGGTTTGTCCGGGCCTGGGGATGAGCAGTTCTTC. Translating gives CASGLSGPGDEQFF. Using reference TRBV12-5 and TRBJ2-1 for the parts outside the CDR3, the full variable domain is DARVTQTPRHKVTEMGQEVTMRCQPILGHNTVFWYRQTMMQGLELLAYFRNRAPLDDSGMPKDRFSAEMPDATLATLKIQPSEPRDSAVYFCASGLSGPGDEQFFGPGTRLTVL.